Reported below is one T cell receptor (beta chain). The data were obtained in a study of cytomegalovirus exposure and HLA in healthy donors. The data were produced by immunoSEQ multiplex PCR, yet TCRdb's version contains in-frame clones alone and is incomplete. The sample has about 400,000 clones, around 86% seen once. Specimen: PBMCs. This receptor was identified in a woman younger than 30 in good health and CMV-seronegative.

The CDR3 sequence is CASSDFARTLHNQPQHF. CDR3 in DNA: TGTGCCAGCAGTGATTTTGCAAGGACTCTCCACAATCAGCCCCAGCATTTT. V is TRBV6-1 and J is TRBJ1-5, with D uncertain. Germline V CDR1 and CDR2: MNHNS, SASEGT. Between the trimmed V and J ends, which lost 3 bases and 3 bases, there was a span of 18 bases. CDR3 size: 17 residues.